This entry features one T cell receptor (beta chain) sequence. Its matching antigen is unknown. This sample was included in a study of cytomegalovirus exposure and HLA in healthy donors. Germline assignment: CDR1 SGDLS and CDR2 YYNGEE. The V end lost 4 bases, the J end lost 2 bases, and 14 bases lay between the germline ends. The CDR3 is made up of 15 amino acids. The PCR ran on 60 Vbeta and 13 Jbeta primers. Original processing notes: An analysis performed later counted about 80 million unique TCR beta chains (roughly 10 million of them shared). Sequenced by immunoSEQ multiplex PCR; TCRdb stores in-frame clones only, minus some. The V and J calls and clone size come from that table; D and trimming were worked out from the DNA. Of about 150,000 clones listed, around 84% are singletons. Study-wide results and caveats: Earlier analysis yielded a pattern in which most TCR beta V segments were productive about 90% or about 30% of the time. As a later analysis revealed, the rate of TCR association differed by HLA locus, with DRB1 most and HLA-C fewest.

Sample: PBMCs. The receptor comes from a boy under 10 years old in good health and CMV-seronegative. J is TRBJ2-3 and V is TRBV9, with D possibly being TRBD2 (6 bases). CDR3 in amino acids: CASSPLTGVTDTQYF. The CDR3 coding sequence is TGTGCCAGCAGCCCCCTAACGGGAGTCACAGATACGCAGTATTTT.